One and the same sample provided the 13 T cell receptor beta chains below, sequenced in a study of shared clonotypes between healthy human individuals. Assay: immunoSEQ multiplex PCR; the TCRdb copy retains only in-frame clones and omits some. Of hundreds of thousands of clones detected, roughly four fifths appear once; the ten largest clones hold 12%. Sequencing was carried out using PBMCs. The receptors shown here come from a woman aged 40 to 49 in good health. Some clones in this sample may be carry-over from other donors' samples.

This chain connects TRBV18 to TRBJ2-2; D uncertain. CDR1 is KGHSH, CDR2 LQKENI, per germline. CDR3 length equals 14 residues. V was trimmed by 1 base and J by 7 bases, leaving 10 bases between them. The CDR3 DNA is TGTGCCAGCTCACCACAACGTACGGGCGGGGAGCTGTTTTTT. It is translated as CASSPQRTGGELFF.

This chain links TRBV15 with TRBJ2-5, with 8 bases that match TRBD2. V gave up 6 bases and J gave up 0 bases; unmatched junction bases: 6. This CDR3 region has 15 residues. Germline V lookup: CDR1 LNHNV, CDR2 YYDKDF (reference sequence). The CDR3 loop reads CATSGAGEYQETQYF. CDR3 in DNA: TGTGCCACCAGTGGAGCGGGAGAGTACCAAGAGACCCAGTACTTC.

The chain combines TRBV5-4 with TRBJ2-7; TRBD1 agrees at 7 bases. Germline trimming cut 0 bases from V and 2 bases from J; bases unmatched to any gene: 2. Looked up from germline, CDR1 is SGHNT and CDR2 is YYREEE (reference sequence). The CDR3 covers 14 residues. Here the CDR3 DNA reads TGTGCCAGCAGCTTGGAACAGGGGCCCTACGAGCAGTACTTC. Amino acid sequence: CASSLEQGPYEQYF.

The genes are TRBV7-8 and TRBJ2-7; weak D call: TRBD2 (5 bases). With 8 bases removed from V and 0 bases from J, the gap between germline ends came to 11 bases. Germline loops: CDR1 SGHVS, CDR2 FQNEAQ. The CDR3 runs 13 residues. The CDR3 DNA follows: TGTGCCAGCGGCGGGCTAGACTCCTACGAGCAGTACTTC. Translation gives CASGGLDSYEQYF.

Turning to this clone: A far larger clone is one nucleotide away, so this likely arose from a read error. This rearrangement joins TRBV28 to TRBJ1-4; maybe TRBD1 (6 bases). This CDR3 has 18 residues. Germline-derived CDR1 and CDR2 are MDHEN and SYDVKM. Here the CDR3 reads CASRRPDRFSATNEKLVF. As DNA, the CDR3 is TGTGCCAGCCGTAGACCTGACAGGTTCTCTGCAACTAATGAAAAACTGGTTTTT.

The CDR3 DNA is TGTGCCAGCAGTAAGACAGATTATAGCAATCAGCCCCAGCATTTT. Translation gives CASSKTDYSNQPQHF. The V gene is TRBV6-4, the J gene TRBJ1-5, with D maybe TRBD1 (5 bases). V lost 5 bases and J lost 0, with 11 bases in between. The germline V gene encodes CDR1 MRHNA and CDR2 SNTAGT. The CDR3 is made up of 15 amino acids.

The genes are TRBV11-2 and TRBJ2-5; unclear D gene. Between the trimmed V and J ends, which lost 0 bases and 2 bases, there was a span of 7 bases. Germline-derived CDR1 and CDR2 are SGHAT and FQNNGV. This CDR3 has 14 residues. CDR3 coding DNA: TGTGCCAGCAGCTTAGATCCAGGACAAGAGACCCAGTACTTC. This sequence encodes CASSLDPGQETQYF.

On this clone itself: Other DNA variants within this sample encode the same CDR3. The V call is TRBV19, the J call TRBJ1-2, with D unresolved. The CDR3 runs 11 residues. Germline-derived CDR1 and CDR2 are LNHDA and SQIVND (reference sequence). Trimming shortened V by 2 bases and J by 2 bases, and 0 bases separated the two germline ends. CDR3 sequence reads: CASSINYGYTF. DNA for the CDR3: TGTGCCAGTAGTATAAACTATGGCTACACCTTC.

V gene TRBV28 combines with J gene TRBJ2-4; tentatively, D is TRBD2 (5 bases). Germline V CDR1 and CDR2: MDHEN, SYDVKM. Trimming removed 4 bases at V and 2 bases at J, with 15 bases between. The CDR3 has 16 residues. This chain's CDR3 is CASSSTPGLTKNIQYF. CDR3 nucleotide sequence: TGTGCCAGCAGTTCCACCCCCGGACTGACCAAAAACATTCAGTACTTC.

As concerns this clone: This same CDR3 is encoded by further DNA sequences in the sample. The chain carries TRBV30 and TRBJ2-7, with D perhaps TRBD1 (6 bases). CDR3 length: 12 residues. Trimming took off 0 bases at V and 4 bases at J, with 7 bases between the two ends. In germline, CDR1 is GTSNPN, CDR2 SVGIG (reference sequence). In DNA form, the CDR3 reads TGTGCCTGGAGTGTACAGGGATACGAGCAGTACTTC. It is translated as CAWSVQGYEQYF.

Remarks on this clone: With only one base between it and a far larger clone, this is likely a read error. The chain recombines TRBV30 with TRBJ2-5; D is tentatively TRBD1 or TRBD2 (8 bases each). Germline lookup yields CDR1 GTSNPN and CDR2 SVGIG (reference sequence). This CDR3 contains 15 residues. Trimming removed 2 bases from V and 11 bases from J, with 24 bases in between. In DNA, the CDR3 is TGTGCCTGGAGTCGAGGACAGGGACTAGTAGATGAGCAGTACTTC. Protein sequence: CAWSRGQGLVDEQYF.

The chain has TRBV6-1 and TRBJ2-1; 8 nucleotides align to TRBD2. The CDR3 spans 15 residues. Germline CDR1 and CDR2: MNHNS and SASEGT. Germline trimming cut 5 bases from V and 1 base from J; bases unmatched to any gene: 4. DNA of the CDR3: TGTGCCAGCAGTAGTAGCGGGAAATCCTACAATGAGCAGTTCTTC. Translating it yields CASSSSGKSYNEQFF.

The chain is built from TRBV4-3 and TRBJ2-7; 7 nucleotides line up with TRBD2. With V trimmed by 1 base and J by 6 bases, 3 bases remained unmatched. This CDR3 spans 13 amino acids. Germline-derived CDR1 and CDR2 are LGHNA and YSLEER. The DNA for the CDR3 is TGCGCCAGCAGCCAAGTGCGGGAGTCCGAGCAGTACTTC. This sequence encodes CASSQVRESEQYF.